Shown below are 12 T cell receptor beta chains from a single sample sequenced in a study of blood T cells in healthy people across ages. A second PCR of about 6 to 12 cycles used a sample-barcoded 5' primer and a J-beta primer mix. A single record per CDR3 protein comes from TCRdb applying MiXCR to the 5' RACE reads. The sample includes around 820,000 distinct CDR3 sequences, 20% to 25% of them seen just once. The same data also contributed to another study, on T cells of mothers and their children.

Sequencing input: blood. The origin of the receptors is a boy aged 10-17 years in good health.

CDR3 in DNA: TGTGCCAGCAGCACCGGGACCGCTTATGGTAGCTACACCTTC. Residues: CASSTGTAYGSYTF. The V and J genes are TRBV6-5 and TRBJ1-2; a weak D match, TRBD1 (5 bases). The V end was cut by 6 bases, the J end by 9 bases, with 20 bases between. CDR1 MNHEY and CDR2 SVGAGI come from the germline V gene. CDR3 length: 14 residues.

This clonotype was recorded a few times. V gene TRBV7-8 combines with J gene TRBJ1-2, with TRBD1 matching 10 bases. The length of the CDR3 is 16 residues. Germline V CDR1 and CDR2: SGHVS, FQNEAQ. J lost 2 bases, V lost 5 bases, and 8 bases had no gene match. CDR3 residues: CASSPRDRGKNYGYTF. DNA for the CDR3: TGTGCCAGCAGCCCCCGGGACAGGGGAAAAAACTATGGCTACACCTTC.

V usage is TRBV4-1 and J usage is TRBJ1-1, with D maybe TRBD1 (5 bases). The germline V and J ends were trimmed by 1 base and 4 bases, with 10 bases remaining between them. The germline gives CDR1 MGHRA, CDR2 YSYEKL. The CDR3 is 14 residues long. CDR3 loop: CASSQAYGATEAFF. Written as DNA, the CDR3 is TGCGCCAGCAGCCAAGCGTATGGGGCCACTGAAGCTTTCTTT.

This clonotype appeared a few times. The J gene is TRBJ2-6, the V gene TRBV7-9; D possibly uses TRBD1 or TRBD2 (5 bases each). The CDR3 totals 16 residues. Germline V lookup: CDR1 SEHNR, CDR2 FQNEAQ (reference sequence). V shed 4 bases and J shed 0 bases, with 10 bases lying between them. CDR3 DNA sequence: TGTGCCAGCAGCTCGACCGGGGCCTCTGGGGCCAACGTCCTGACTTTC. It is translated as CASSSTGASGANVLTF.

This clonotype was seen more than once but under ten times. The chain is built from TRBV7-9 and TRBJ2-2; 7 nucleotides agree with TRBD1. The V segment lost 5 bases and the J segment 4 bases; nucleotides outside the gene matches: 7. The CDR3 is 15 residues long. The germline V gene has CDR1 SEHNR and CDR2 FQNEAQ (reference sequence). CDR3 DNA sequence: TGTGCCAGCAGCCGAGTGACAGGGAGCACCGGGGAGCTGTTTTTT. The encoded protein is CASSRVTGSTGELFF.

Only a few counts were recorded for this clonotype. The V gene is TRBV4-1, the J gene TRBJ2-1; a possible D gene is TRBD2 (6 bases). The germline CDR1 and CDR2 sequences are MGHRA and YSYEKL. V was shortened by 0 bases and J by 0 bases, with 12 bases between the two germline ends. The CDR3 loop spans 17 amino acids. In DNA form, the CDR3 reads TGCGCCAGCAGCCAAGAGGAGGGGAGAAGCTCCTACAATGAGCAGTTCTTC. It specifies CASSQEEGRSSYNEQFF.

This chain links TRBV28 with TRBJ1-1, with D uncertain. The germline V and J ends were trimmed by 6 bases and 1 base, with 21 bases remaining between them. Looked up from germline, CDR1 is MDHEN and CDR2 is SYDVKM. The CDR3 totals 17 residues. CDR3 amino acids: CASRPNPPGPANTEAFF. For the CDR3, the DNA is TGTGCCAGCAGACCCAATCCCCCCGGGCCGGCGAACACTGAAGCTTTCTTT.

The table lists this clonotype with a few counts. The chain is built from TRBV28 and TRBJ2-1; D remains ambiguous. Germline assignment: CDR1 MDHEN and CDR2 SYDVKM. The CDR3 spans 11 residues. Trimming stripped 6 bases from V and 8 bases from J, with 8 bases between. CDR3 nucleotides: TGTGCCAGCAGACTGGAACATGAGCAGTTCTTC. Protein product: CASRLEHEQFF.

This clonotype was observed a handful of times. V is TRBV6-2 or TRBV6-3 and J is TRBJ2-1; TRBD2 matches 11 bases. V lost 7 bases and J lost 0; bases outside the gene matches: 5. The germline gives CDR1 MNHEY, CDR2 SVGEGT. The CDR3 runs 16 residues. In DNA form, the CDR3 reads TGTGCCAGCACTCCGCTAGCGGGAGGCTCCTACAATGAGCAGTTCTTC. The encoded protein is CASTPLAGGSYNEQFF.

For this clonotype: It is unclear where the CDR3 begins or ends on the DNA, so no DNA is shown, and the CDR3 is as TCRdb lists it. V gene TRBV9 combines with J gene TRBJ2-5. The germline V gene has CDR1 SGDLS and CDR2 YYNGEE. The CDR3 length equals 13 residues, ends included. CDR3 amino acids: CASSVDFGDEQFF.

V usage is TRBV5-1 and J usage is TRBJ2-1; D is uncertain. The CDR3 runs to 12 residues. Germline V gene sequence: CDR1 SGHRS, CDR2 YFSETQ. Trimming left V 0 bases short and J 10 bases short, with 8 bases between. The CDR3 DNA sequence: TGCGCCAGCAGCTTGGACGGCCCCGAGCAGTTCTTC. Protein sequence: CASSLDGPEQFF.

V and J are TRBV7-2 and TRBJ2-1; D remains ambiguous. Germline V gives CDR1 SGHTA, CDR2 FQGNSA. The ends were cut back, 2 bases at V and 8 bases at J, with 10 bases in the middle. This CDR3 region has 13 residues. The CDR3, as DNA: TGTGCCAGCAGCTTACAATTCGGCGATGAGCAGTTCTTC. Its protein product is CASSLQFGDEQFF.